A single sample is the source of the 10 T cell receptor beta chains below, sequenced in a study of blood T cell repertoires in COVID-19. Some clones are missing from TCRdb's copy, which holds only in-frame ones; the method was immunoSEQ multiplex PCR. The table lists around 200,000 clones, approximately 81% of them singletons. Sequencing was carried out using peripheral blood. The receptors come from a woman of 80 years or more with acute or convalescent COVID-19.

This rearrangement joins TRBV28 to TRBJ1-3; no clear D. V lost 5 bases and J lost 3, with 8 bases in between. CDR3 length: 13 amino acids. Per germline, CDR1 MDHEN and CDR2 SYDVKM. The CDR3 bases are TGTGCCAGCAGTGGAGGCGGTGGAAACACCATATATTTT. This translates into CASSGGGGNTIYF.

This chain uses TRBV7-8 with TRBJ2-7; the D gene is possibly TRBD1 (5 bases). The germline CDR1 and CDR2 sequences are SGHVS and FQNEAQ. The length of the CDR3 is 13 residues. The V end was cut by 3 bases, the J end by 3 bases, with 9 bases between. DNA for the CDR3: TGTGCCAGCAGCTTGGGGCCTGACTACGAGCAGTACTTC. This encodes CASSLGPDYEQYF.

The rearrangement uses TRBV28 and TRBJ2-1; D uncertain. Germline CDR1 and CDR2: MDHEN and SYDVKM. The V end was cut by 6 bases, the J end by 2 bases, with 26 bases between. The CDR3 covers 19 residues. The CDR3 sequence: CASSPTLYAGHPAYNEQFF. CDR3 in DNA: TGTGCCAGCAGCCCAACACTGTATGCAGGTCACCCCGCCTACAATGAGCAGTTCTTC.

J is TRBJ1-2 and V is TRBV27; 7 nucleotides agree with TRBD1. The length of the CDR3 is 15 residues. Germline CDR1 MNHEY, CDR2 SMNVEV (reference sequence). Trimming at V came to 5 bases and at J to 4 bases, leaving 10 bases not matched to a gene. This chain's CDR3 is CASSHRQGLGYGYTF. CDR3 coding DNA: TGTGCCAGCAGTCACCGACAGGGTTTGGGCTATGGCTACACCTTC.

The J gene is TRBJ2-1, the V gene TRBV9; 8 nucleotides line up with TRBD2. From germline, CDR1 is SGDLS and CDR2 YYNGEE. This CDR3 region has 14 residues. V dropped 3 bases and J dropped 2; count of bases not matched to a gene: 1. The CDR3 nucleotides are TGTGCCAGCAGCGATAGCGGGACCTACAATGAGCAGTTCTTC. This sequence encodes CASSDSGTYNEQFF.

The chain combines TRBV19 with TRBJ1-3; D remains ambiguous. Trimming took 8 bases from V and 1 from J, leaving 15 bases between them. This CDR3 is built from 15 residues. Germline CDR1 is LNHDA and CDR2 is SQIVND (reference sequence). Written as DNA, the CDR3 is TGTGCCAGTTACCCGGGAGGGAGTTCTGGAAACACCATATATTTT. Its protein product is CASYPGGSSGNTIYF.

The J gene is TRBJ2-1, the V gene TRBV10-3; D is unclear. The CDR3 runs to 14 residues. Germline V gene lookup returns CDR1 ENHRY and CDR2 SYGVKD. The germline V and J ends were trimmed by 7 bases and 0 bases, with 10 bases remaining between them. The CDR3: CAITAADSYNEQFF. DNA of the CDR3: TGTGCCATCACCGCGGCCGACTCCTACAATGAGCAGTTCTTC.

The rearrangement links TRBV10-1 to TRBJ2-7; a weak D match, TRBD1 (5 bases). This CDR3 has 13 amino acids. Per the germline V gene, CDR1 is WNHNN and CDR2 is SYGVQD (reference sequence). Trimming shortened V by 4 bases and J by 4 bases, and 11 bases separated the two germline ends. For the CDR3, the DNA is TGCGCCAGCAGTGCAGGGCAGACTTACGAGCAGTACTTC. Amino acid sequence: CASSAGQTYEQYF.

The chain couples TRBV6-4 to TRBJ2-1; 8 positions match TRBD2. The V gene end was trimmed by 0 bases and the J gene end by 2 bases; junction bases not matched to a gene: 3. This CDR3 comprises 16 residues. Germline V gives CDR1 MRHNA, CDR2 SNTAGT. The CDR3 here is CASSDSSGETYNEQFF. The CDR3, as DNA: TGTGCCAGCAGTGACTCTAGCGGGGAAACCTACAATGAGCAGTTCTTC.

The CDR3 DNA sequence: TGTGCCAGCAGTACCCCACCCGAGCACCAGCATTTT. It encodes CASSTPPEHQHF. The J gene is TRBJ1-5, the V gene TRBV2; D call uncertain. Germline values: CDR1 SNHLY, CDR2 FYNNEI. The CDR3 is 12 amino acids. Trimming shortened V by 5 bases and J by 12 bases, and 14 bases separated the two germline ends.